The clone carrying this T cell receptor beta chain was observed a few times. Its antigen is undetermined. This sample was taken from a study of Ad26.COV2.S vaccination and SARS-CoV-2 variants. Study findings and constraints: Recipients of vaccine and of placebo showed similar breadth of their non-spike TCR repertoires. Reports say spike-specific CD8+ and CD4+ T cell responses covered substantial breadth after vaccination. Compared with placebo recipients, vaccine recipients had higher spike-specific TCR breadth. Analytic work on TCR breadth and depth might have understated the full extent of total T cell responses.

Using immunoSEQ multiplex PCR, the repertoire was profiled, and TCRdb retains in-frame clones only, with some absent. This sample has some 190,000 clones; around nine tenths occur once, and the top ten carry about 5.9%. Germline V gene lookup returns CDR1 SNHLY and CDR2 FYNNEI. CDR3 length equals 14 residues. V lost 4 bases and J 7 bases, leaving 11 bases between the germline ends. This TCR came from a human donor who had recovered from COVID-19. This specimen consisted of peripheral blood, obtained after recovery from COVID-19. The chain carries TRBV2 and TRBJ1-6; D not resolved. DNA for the CDR3: TGTGCCAGCAGTGTGGAGGCTCCCAATTCACCCCTCCACTTT. This codes for CASSVEAPNSPLHF. The full variable domain, its missing parts supplied by reference TRBV2 and TRBJ1-6, is EPEVTQTPSHQVTQMGQEVILRCVPISNHLYFYWYRQILGQKVEFLVSFYNNEISEKSEIFDDQFSVERPDGSNFTLKIRSTKLEDSAMYFCASSVEAPNSPLHFGNGTRLTVT.